This TCR beta chain emerged from a study of T cell responses to AZD1222 COVID-19 vaccine. Study context: Second-dose intervals near 4 or 12 weeks were combined.

Note on this clone: The antigen is not known.

With 4 bases removed from V and 8 bases from J, the gap between germline ends came to 9 bases. CDR3 length equals 12 residues. Looked up from germline, CDR1 is SGHRS and CDR2 is YFSETQ. Study observations and caveats: Most donors were white British and more were female, and clonal diversity was possibly underestimated. Among vaccine-associated CD4 TCRs, coverage spanned spike, with dominance at 160-218 and 743-854. Among those given AZD1222, only five or six were seropositive at baseline.

Libraries were prepared by immunoSEQ multiplex PCR; TCRdb keeps only in-frame clonotypes and omits some of them. The repertoire consists of about 130,000 clones, with 80% to 90% occurring once and the leading ten covering 7.6%. The sequencing here drew on peripheral blood, taken on day 0 of AZD1222 vaccination. J is TRBJ1-4 and V is TRBV5-1, with D uncertain. The sequence derives from an adult in good health. The CDR3 nucleotides are TGCGCCAGCAGCCCCCTCGGGGAAAAACTGTTTTTT. It translates to CASSPLGEKLFF.